The 28 T cell receptor beta chains given below trace back to one sample, sequenced in a study of blood T cell repertoires in COVID-19. Assay used: immunoSEQ multiplex PCR; TCRdb lists only in-frame clones, some missing. The sample yields around 310,000 clones, 80% to 95% seen once. Sequencing used peripheral blood. These receptors all come from a woman aged 30 to 39 with COVID-19, enrolled during active disease.

The rearrangement uses TRBV28 and TRBJ1-3, with 8 bases aligning to TRBD1. The length of the CDR3 is 15 residues. Germline V CDR1 and CDR2: MDHEN, SYDVKM. The junction had 1 base not matched to a gene; V was cut back by 3 bases and J by 0 bases. The CDR3: CASSFRGHSGNTIYF. The CDR3 nucleotides read TGTGCCAGCAGTTTCAGGGGGCACTCTGGAAACACCATATATTTT.

This CDR3 is CASSLLTGNNEKLFF. The CDR3 bases are TGTGCCAGCAGCTTATTGACAGGGAACAATGAAAAACTGTTTTTT. The chain combines TRBV7-9 with TRBJ1-4, with TRBD1 matching 7 bases. Trimming took 2 bases from V and 5 from J; bases not matched to a gene: 5. This CDR3 region has 15 residues. CDR1 is SEHNR and CDR2 is FQNEAQ in the germline V gene (reference sequence). The full variable domain, its missing parts supplied by reference TRBV7-9 and TRBJ1-4, is DTGVSQNPRHKITKRGQNVTFRCDPISEHNRLYWYRQTLGQGPEFLTYFQNEAQLEKSRLLSDRFSAERPKGSFSTLEIQRTEQGDSAMYLCASSLLTGNNEKLFFGSGTQLSVL.

The genes are TRBV11-2 and TRBJ1-5; TRBD1 aligns across 9 bases. CDR3 length: 18 amino acids. V was pared by 5 bases and J by 1 base, with 12 bases of the junction left unmatched. Per the germline V gene, CDR1 is SGHAT and CDR2 is FQNNGV. The CDR3 loop reads CASSPRDRAVRSNQPQHF. The CDR3 nucleotides read TGTGCCAGCAGCCCCCGGGACAGGGCAGTTAGGAGCAATCAGCCCCAGCATTTT. The entire variable domain, with the rest obtained from reference TRBV11-2 and TRBJ1-5, is as follows: EAGVAQSPRYKIIEKRQSVAFWCNPISGHATLYWYQQILGQGPKLLIQFQNNGVVDDSQLPKDRFSAERLKGVDSTLKIQPAKLEDSAVYLCASSPRDRAVRSNQPQHFGDGTRLSIL.

V and J are TRBV7-9 and TRBJ2-2; 11 nucleotides line up with TRBD2. In germline, CDR1 is SEHNR, CDR2 FQNEAQ (reference sequence). CDR3 size: 19 residues. Trimming cost V 5 bases and J 6 bases; bases outside gene matches: 17. The chain's CDR3 is CASSPTTRLAGGKAGELFF. CDR3 coding DNA: TGTGCCAGCAGCCCTACAACCCGTCTAGCGGGAGGAAAGGCCGGGGAGCTGTTTTTT.

V and J are TRBV5-1 and TRBJ2-7; 13 bases match TRBD2. Germline values: CDR1 SGHRS, CDR2 YFSETQ. V lost 4 bases, J lost 4 bases, and 5 bases stayed unmatched. The CDR3 contains 15 residues. The chain's CDR3 is CASSPGLAGVYEQYF. DNA of the CDR3: TGCGCCAGCAGCCCCGGACTAGCGGGAGTTTACGAGCAGTACTTC.

This chain joins TRBV6-6 and TRBJ1-2; 8 nucleotides line up with TRBD1. Trimming at V came to 3 bases and at J to 4 bases, leaving 4 bases not matched to a gene. The CDR3 sequence is 14 residues long. Per the germline V gene, CDR1 is MNHNY and CDR2 is SVGAGI (reference sequence). The CDR3 bases are TGTGCCAGCAGTTATCAGGGGGCTGGCTATGGCTACACCTTC. Translating gives CASSYQGAGYGYTF.

This chain joins TRBV6-5 and TRBJ2-1; 9 positions agree with TRBD1. The CDR3 totals 15 residues. CDR1 and CDR2 from the germline V gene are MNHEY and SVGAGI. The V gene end was trimmed by 6 bases and the J gene end by 0 bases; junction bases not matched to a gene: 3. CDR3 DNA sequence: TGTGCCAGCAGGCCGGGACAGGGCTCCTACAATGAGCAGTTCTTC. Translated: CASRPGQGSYNEQFF.

This clone was detected a few times. The chain couples TRBV29-1 to TRBJ1-2, with 9 bases identical to TRBD1. V was clipped by 0 bases and J by 8 bases; unmatched bases: 7. Germline CDR1 is SQVTM and CDR2 is ANQGSEA. The CDR3 runs to 14 residues. CDR3 loop: CSVEENRGQGGYTF. The CDR3 DNA follows: TGCAGCGTTGAAGAGAACAGGGGGCAGGGAGGCTACACCTTC. The entire variable domain, with the rest obtained from reference TRBV29-1 and TRBJ1-2, is as follows: SAVISQKPSRDICQRGTSLTIQCQVDSQVTMMFWYRQQPGQSLTLIATANQGSEATYESGFVIDKFPISRPNLTFSTLTVSNMSPEDSSIYLCSVEENRGQGGYTFGSGTRLTVV.

The J gene is TRBJ2-5, the V gene TRBV28; 14 bases map to TRBD2. Losses at the gene ends were 4 bases for V and 4 bases for J; bases not matched to a gene: 8. The germline V gene encodes CDR1 MDHEN and CDR2 SYDVKM. There are 17 residues in the CDR3. The chain's CDR3 is CASSYSGTSGRGETQYF. Written as DNA, the CDR3 is TGTGCCAGCAGTTATTCCGGGACTAGCGGGAGAGGAGAGACCCAGTACTTC.

V gene TRBV24-1 combines with J gene TRBJ2-1; 7 bases fit TRBD2. The CDR3 has 16 residues. The V gene's germline CDR1 is KGHDR and CDR2 SFDVKD. V was pared by 3 bases and J by 4 bases, with 8 bases of the junction left unmatched. The CDR3 loop is CATSDPGTTNYNEQFF. CDR3 bases: TGTGCCACCAGTGATCCCGGGACTACCAATTACAATGAGCAGTTCTTC.

The chain uses TRBV12-3 or TRBV12-4 and TRBJ2-1; possibly TRBD1 for D (6 bases). V shed 0 bases and J shed 9 bases, with 9 bases lying between them. This CDR3 contains 13 residues. CDR3 nucleotides: TGTGCCAGCAGTTTAGCGGGGGCGGGTGAGCAGTTCTTC. Protein: CASSLAGAGEQFF.

DNA for the CDR3: TGTGCCAGCAGGACAGTTCCTTCACCCCTCCACTTT. Its translation is CASRTVPSPLHF. The chain recombines TRBV28 with TRBJ1-6; D may be TRBD1 (5 bases). This CDR3 is built from 12 residues. Germline V gives CDR1 MDHEN, CDR2 SYDVKM. V shed 6 bases and J shed 9 bases, with 9 bases lying between them.

This CDR3 reads CSVRLVRGYNEQFF. The CDR3 DNA reads TGCAGCGTTCGCCTGGTTCGGGGTTACAATGAGCAGTTCTTC. V gene TRBV29-1 combines with J gene TRBJ2-1; D possibly corresponds to TRBD2 (5 bases). This CDR3 spans 14 amino acids. V lost 5 bases to trimming and J lost 4 bases, with 15 bases between them. Germline lookup yields CDR1 SQVTM and CDR2 ANQGSEA.

J is TRBJ2-7 and V is TRBV3-1 (or the pseudogene TRBV3-2), with TRBD1 as a possible D gene (5 bases). From germline, CDR1 is LGHDT and CDR2 YNNKEL (reference sequence). V lost 1 base, J lost 2 bases, and 12 bases lay in between. The CDR3 covers 15 residues. The CDR3 here is CASSQGGRVPYEQYF. CDR3 coding DNA: TGTGCCAGCAGCCAAGGAGGCAGGGTTCCCTACGAGCAGTACTTC.

Here the CDR3 DNA reads TGTGCCAGCAGCCTACAGCAGGGGGACTATGGCTACACCTTC. It yields the protein CASSLQQGDYGYTF. V usage is TRBV7-9 and J usage is TRBJ1-2, with TRBD1 matching 7 bases. The CDR3 covers 14 residues. Trimming cost V 5 bases and J 3 bases; bases outside gene matches: 6. CDR1 and CDR2 (germline): SEHNR, FQNEAQ (reference sequence).

The chain recombines TRBV5-1 with TRBJ1-5; a weak D match, TRBD1 (5 bases). CDR1 SGHRS and CDR2 YFSETQ come from the germline V gene. V was pared by 0 bases and J by 5 bases, with 15 bases between. The CDR3 is 16 amino acids. CDR3 region: CASSLGVQGGDQPQHF. The CDR3 region has the DNA TGCGCCAGCAGCTTGGGTGTGCAGGGAGGCGATCAGCCCCAGCATTTT.

The chain carries TRBV19 and TRBJ2-2; 8 bases are shared with TRBD2. This CDR3 comprises 15 residues. CDR1 and CDR2 from the germline V gene are LNHDA and SQIVND (reference sequence). Losses at the gene ends were 5 bases for V and 7 bases for J; bases not matched to a gene: 9. The DNA of the CDR3 is TGTGCCAGTAGTCCCGGGGGGGTTCGGGTCGGGGAGCTGTTTTTT. Amino acid sequence: CASSPGGVRVGELFF.

The chain couples TRBV2 to TRBJ1-1; no firm D call. This CDR3 is built from 16 residues. Germline V CDR1 and CDR2: SNHLY, FYNNEI. The germline V and J ends were trimmed by 3 bases and 2 bases, with 16 bases remaining between them. The CDR3 loop reads CASSDILPLHNTEAFF. CDR3 DNA sequence: TGTGCCAGCAGTGATATCCTACCGCTCCATAACACTGAAGCTTTCTTT. Drawing the rest from reference TRBV2 and TRBJ1-1, the complete variable domain is EPEVTQTPSHQVTQMGQEVILRCVPISNHLYFYWYRQILGQKVEFLVSFYNNEISEKSEIFDDQFSVERPDGSNFTLKIRSTKLEDSAMYFCASSDILPLHNTEAFFGQGTRLTVV.

The chain recombines TRBV11-2 with TRBJ2-7, with D possibly matching TRBD1 (6 bases). CDR3 size: 17 residues. V lost 3 bases and J lost 4, with 22 bases in between. The germline gives CDR1 SGHAT, CDR2 FQNNGV. Here the CDR3 reads CASSFAPRGHLPYEQYF. The DNA of the CDR3 is TGTGCCAGCAGCTTTGCCCCCCGGGGACACCTTCCTTACGAGCAGTACTTC. The entire variable domain, with the rest obtained from reference TRBV11-2 and TRBJ2-7, is as follows: EAGVAQSPRYKIIEKRQSVAFWCNPISGHATLYWYQQILGQGPKLLIQFQNNGVVDDSQLPKDRFSAERLKGVDSTLKIQPAKLEDSAVYLCASSFAPRGHLPYEQYFGPGTRLTVT.

Note on this clone: The sample carries other DNA sequences with the same CDR3. The chain has TRBV28 and TRBJ1-2; 7 bases map to TRBD1. Trimming took 5 bases from V and 5 from J; bases not matched to a gene: 2. Per the germline V gene, CDR1 is MDHEN and CDR2 is SYDVKM. There are 12 residues in the CDR3. CDR3 sequence: CASSRQGYGYTF. The CDR3 coding sequence is TGTGCCAGCAGTCGACAGGGTTATGGCTACACCTTC.

This clone was detected only once. This chain connects TRBV6-2 or TRBV6-3 to TRBJ1-2; D is uncertain. Germline V gene lookup returns CDR1 MNHEY and CDR2 SVGEGT. The CDR3 spans 14 residues. V was clipped by 0 bases and J by 2 bases, with 7 bases between them. CDR3 loop: CASSYSAGNYGYTF. The CDR3 coding sequence is TGTGCCAGCAGTTACTCGGCAGGAAACTATGGCTACACCTTC.

The chain uses TRBV29-1 and TRBJ2-7, with 7 bases identical to TRBD1. Per the germline V gene, CDR1 is SQVTM and CDR2 is ANQGSEA. CDR3 length: 12 residues. V shed 3 bases and J 3 bases; nucleotides not matched to a gene: 2. The CDR3 sequence is CSVEGTDYEQYF. The CDR3 DNA is TGCAGCGTTGAGGGGACAGACTACGAGCAGTACTTC.

The chain has TRBV7-8 and TRBJ1-5, with TRBD1 as a possible D gene (5 bases). This CDR3 has 13 residues. From germline, CDR1 is SGHVS and CDR2 FQNEAQ. The V end was cut by 9 bases, the J end by 1 base, with 10 bases between. The CDR3 reads CASSRQSNQPQHF. The CDR3 DNA is TGTGCCAGTTCGAGACAGAGCAATCAGCCCCAGCATTTT. Variable domain in full (rest from reference TRBV7-8 and TRBJ1-5): GAGVSQSPRYKVAKRGQDVALRCDPISGHVSLFWYQQALGQGPEFLTYFQNEAQLDKSGLPSDRFFAERPEGSVSTLKIQRTQQEDSAVYLCASSRQSNQPQHFGDGTRLSIL.

As DNA, the CDR3 is TGCGCCAGCAGCCAAGTAAAAAACTATGGCTACACCTTC. Translated, it gives CASSQVKNYGYTF. The chain combines TRBV4-1 with TRBJ1-2; no definite D call. V gave up 1 base and J gave up 2 bases, with 5 bases separating them. CDR1 MGHRA and CDR2 YSYEKL come from the germline V gene. CDR3 length: 13 amino acids.

This clone was counted a single time. This chain links TRBV19 with TRBJ1-2, with 8 positions matching TRBD1. Germline V CDR1 and CDR2: LNHDA, SQIVND (reference sequence). The CDR3 spans 13 residues. The junction had 7 bases not matched to a gene; V was cut back by 5 bases and J by 8 bases. CDR3 DNA sequence: TGTGCCAGTAGTGCCTGGACAGGGAACGGCTACACCTTC. This gives the protein CASSAWTGNGYTF.

The chain employs TRBV11-2 and TRBJ2-7; D gene uncertain. The CDR3 is made up of 13 amino acids. The V end lost 3 bases, the J end lost 3 bases, and 9 bases lay between the germline ends. Per the germline V gene, CDR1 is SGHAT and CDR2 is FQNNGV. CDR3 DNA sequence: TGTGCCAGCAGCTTTGGCTCCAGCTACGAGCAGTACTTC. This sequence encodes CASSFGSSYEQYF. The full variable domain, rest sourced from reference TRBV11-2 and TRBJ2-7, is EAGVAQSPRYKIIEKRQSVAFWCNPISGHATLYWYQQILGQGPKLLIQFQNNGVVDDSQLPKDRFSAERLKGVDSTLKIQPAKLEDSAVYLCASSFGSSYEQYFGPGTRLTVT.

V gene TRBV30 combines with J gene TRBJ2-2, with 7 nucleotides matching TRBD2. Germline CDR1 GTSNPN, CDR2 SVGIG (reference sequence). CDR3 length: 14 amino acids. The V segment lost 5 bases and the J segment 2 bases; nucleotides outside the gene matches: 5. CDR3 loop: CAWGAGVNTGELFF. CDR3 coding DNA: TGTGCCTGGGGCGCGGGGGTTAACACCGGGGAGCTGTTTTTT. The whole variable domain, remainder taken from reference TRBV30 and TRBJ2-2, is SQTIHQWPATLVQPVGSPLSLECTVEGTSNPNLYWYRQAAGRGLQLLFYSVGIGQISSEVPQNLSASRPQDRQFILSSKKLLLSDSGFYLCAWGAGVNTGELFFGEGSRLTVL.

The genes are TRBV6-2 or TRBV6-3 and TRBJ2-7, with D unresolved. Trimming cost V 4 bases and J 0 bases, with 16 bases left between them. Germline CDR1 MNHEY, CDR2 SVGEGT. The CDR3 loop spans 16 amino acids. The CDR3 DNA reads as TGTGCCAGCAGTTCCCCCTTTGACAAGAGCTCCTACGAGCAGTACTTC. Protein product: CASSSPFDKSSYEQYF.